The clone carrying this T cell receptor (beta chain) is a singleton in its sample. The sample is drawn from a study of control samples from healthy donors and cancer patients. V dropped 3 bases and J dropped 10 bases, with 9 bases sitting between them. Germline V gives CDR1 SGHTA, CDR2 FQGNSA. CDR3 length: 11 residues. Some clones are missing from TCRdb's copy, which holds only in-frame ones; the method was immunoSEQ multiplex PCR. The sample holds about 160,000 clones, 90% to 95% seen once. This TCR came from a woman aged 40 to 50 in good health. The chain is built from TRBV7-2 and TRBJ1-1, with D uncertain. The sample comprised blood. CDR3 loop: CASSFSQRAFF. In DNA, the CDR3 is TGTGCCAGCAGCTTCTCACAGAGAGCTTTCTTT. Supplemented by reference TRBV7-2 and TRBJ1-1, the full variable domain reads GAGVSQSPSNKVTEKGKDVELRCDPISGHTALYWYRQSLGQGLEFLIYFQGNSAPDKSGLPSDRFSAERTGGSVSTLTIQRTQQEDSAVYLCASSFSQRAFFGQGTRLTVV.